Following are 18 T cell receptor beta chains from one sample sequenced in a study of cytomegalovirus exposure and HLA in healthy donors. Use of 60 Vbeta and 13 Jbeta primers characterized the PCR. Here immunoSEQ multiplex PCR was the method, and the copy in TCRdb shows in-frame clones only, minus some. Among more than 85,000 clones listed, 75% to 80% were seen once. The sequenced sample consisted of PBMCs. Every receptor here comes from a female donor in good health and CMV-seronegative.

The chain employs TRBV11-2 and TRBJ2-5; D perhaps matches TRBD2 (5 bases). Germline-derived CDR1 and CDR2 are SGHAT and FQNNGV. This CDR3 comprises 13 residues. The germline V and J ends were trimmed by 2 bases and 7 bases, with 11 bases remaining between them. In nucleotides, the CDR3 is TGTGCCAGCAGCTTAAGGTTGGAGGTGACCCAGTACTTC. Translation gives CASSLRLEVTQYF.

The chain employs TRBV7-3 and TRBJ2-1; 7 bases align to TRBD1. The trim removed 0 bases at V and 8 bases at J, leaving 7 bases unmatched. The V gene's germline CDR1 is SGHTA and CDR2 FQGTGA. This CDR3 has 15 amino acids. The CDR3 nucleotides read TGTGCCAGCAGCTTAACGGCTAGCCAGGGGGATGAGCAGTTCTTC. It is translated as CASSLTASQGDEQFF.

J is TRBJ2-1 and V is TRBV29-1; 7 bases map to TRBD2. This CDR3 spans 15 amino acids. Germline V gives CDR1 SQVTM, CDR2 ANQGSEA. V trimming: 5 bases; J trimming: 4 bases; junction bases outside the gene matches: 11. The CDR3 sequence is CSVHLAAQPYNEQFF. CDR3 DNA: TGCAGCGTTCATCTAGCGGCCCAGCCTTACAATGAGCAGTTCTTC.

This clone was counted only a few times. The V gene is TRBV5-8, the J gene TRBJ1-2; 8 bases agree with TRBD1. V was clipped by 2 bases and J by 4 bases; unmatched bases: 4. The CDR3 totals 14 residues. Germline CDR1 reads SGHTS; CDR2 reads YDEGEE. CDR3 residues: CASSFPGGGYGYTF. Here the CDR3 DNA reads TGTGCCAGCAGCTTTCCAGGGGGCGGCTATGGCTACACCTTC.

V gene TRBV30 combines with J gene TRBJ1-2; weak D call: TRBD1 (6 bases). The germline V and J ends were trimmed by 0 bases and 7 bases, with 15 bases remaining between them. The CDR3 covers 14 residues. Germline loops: CDR1 GTSNPN, CDR2 SVGIG (reference sequence). The DNA for the CDR3 is TGTGCCTGGAGTGTGGGGTCCAGGGGATCTGGCTACACCTTC. Protein sequence: CAWSVGSRGSGYTF. Combining the CDR3 with reference TRBV30 and TRBJ1-2 gives the whole variable domain SQTIHQWPATLVQPVGSPLSLECTVEGTSNPNLYWYRQAAGRGLQLLFYSVGIGQISSEVPQNLSASRPQDRQFILSSKKLLLSDSGFYLCAWSVGSRGSGYTFGSGTRLTVV.

The J gene is TRBJ1-4, the V gene TRBV30; TRBD1 agrees at 9 bases. Germline CDR1 reads GTSNPN; CDR2 reads SVGIG (reference sequence). This CDR3 region has 19 residues. J gave up 0 bases and V 1 base, and 12 bases lay outside the gene matches. CDR3 in amino acids: CAWSARSGTGSPTNEKLFF. DNA of the CDR3: TGTGCCTGGAGTGCCAGGTCGGGGACAGGGTCCCCAACTAATGAAAAACTGTTTTTT. Supplemented by reference TRBV30 and TRBJ1-4, the full variable domain reads SQTIHQWPATLVQPVGSPLSLECTVEGTSNPNLYWYRQAAGRGLQLLFYSVGIGQISSEVPQNLSASRPQDRQFILSSKKLLLSDSGFYLCAWSARSGTGSPTNEKLFFGSGTQLSVL.

The chain couples TRBV5-1 to TRBJ2-1; D gene unclear. The CDR3 loop spans 14 amino acids. V lost 2 bases to trimming and J lost 3 bases, with 9 bases between them. Germline V CDR1 and CDR2: SGHRS, YFSETQ. DNA for the CDR3: TGCGCCAGCAGCTTAGAGTTCGGCTACAATGAGCAGTTCTTC. It encodes CASSLEFGYNEQFF.

This clone was found a few times. At one boundary the junction diverges from the germline segment, which might be a read error. The gene calls are TRBV27 and TRBJ2-5; possibly TRBD2 for D (6 bases). The CDR3 contains 15 residues. Germline V gene sequence: CDR1 MNHEY, CDR2 SMNVEV (reference sequence). The CDR3 reads CASSVSGTLQETQYF. For the CDR3, the DNA is TGTGCCAGCAGTGTATCCGGGACTTTACAAGAGACCCAGTACTTC.

The chain is built from TRBV7-2 and TRBJ1-2; possibly TRBD1 for D (5 bases). V lost 2 bases, J lost 7 bases, and 17 bases lay in between. Germline CDR1 and CDR2: SGHTA and FQGNSA. The CDR3 is made up of 15 amino acids. The CDR3 spells CASSLNSPGFSGYTF. The CDR3 region has the DNA TGTGCCAGCAGCTTAAACTCGCCAGGGTTTTCTGGCTACACCTTC.

This chain links TRBV28 with TRBJ2-7; 8 positions agree with TRBD2. Looked up from germline, CDR1 is MDHEN and CDR2 is SYDVKM. The junction had 7 bases not matched to a gene; V was cut back by 5 bases and J by 4 bases. This CDR3 is built from 14 residues. The CDR3 sequence: CASSPGGTIYEQYF. In DNA, the CDR3 is TGTGCCAGCAGTCCGGGGGGGACTATTTACGAGCAGTACTTC.

V usage is TRBV18 and J usage is TRBJ2-1; D may be TRBD1 (6 bases). The length of the CDR3 is 15 residues. Germline loops: CDR1 KGHSH, CDR2 LQKENI. Trimming shortened V by 4 bases and J by 6 bases, and 16 bases separated the two germline ends. CDR3 nucleotides: TGTGCCAGCTCACGTGTGGGGGCGGCCTCCAATGAGCAGTTCTTC. Translated, it gives CASSRVGAASNEQFF.

V gene TRBV18 combines with J gene TRBJ2-7; D is ambiguous. CDR1 is KGHSH and CDR2 is LQKENI in the germline V gene. V lost 2 bases and J lost 5, with 4 bases in between. There are 11 residues in the CDR3. The CDR3 loop is CASSPSDEQYF. The CDR3 bases are TGTGCCAGCTCACCAAGCGACGAGCAGTACTTC.

The CDR3 region is CASSATGANIQYF. The DNA for the CDR3 is TGTGCCAGCAGCGCGACAGGGGCAAACATTCAGTACTTC. The chain recombines TRBV14 with TRBJ2-4; TRBD1 aligns across 8 bases. V trimming: 5 bases; J trimming: 6 bases; junction bases outside the gene matches: 3. The CDR3 has 13 amino acids. From germline, CDR1 is SGHDN and CDR2 FVKESK.

This clone was detected only once. The V and J genes are TRBV9 and TRBJ2-7; 8 bases agree with TRBD2. This CDR3 region has 15 residues. The V and J ends lost 0 bases and 2 bases, in that order; junction bases with no gene match: 4. Germline lookup yields CDR1 SGDLS and CDR2 YYNGEE. The CDR3 loop is CASSVAGGWTYEQYF. CDR3 nucleotide sequence: TGTGCCAGCAGCGTAGCGGGGGGGTGGACCTACGAGCAGTACTTC.

This clone was counted a single time. This chain joins TRBV7-8 and TRBJ2-5; the match to TRBD2 covers 10 bases. Losses at the gene ends were 6 bases for V and 4 bases for J; bases not matched to a gene: 5. In germline, CDR1 is SGHVS, CDR2 FQNEAQ. This CDR3 contains 14 residues. The CDR3 DNA follows: TGTGCCAGCAGGTCTAGCGGGAGTGTAGAGACCCAGTACTTC. Translating it yields CASRSSGSVETQYF.

This clone was counted only a few times. This rearrangement joins TRBV5-5 to TRBJ2-2, with D tentatively TRBD2 (5 bases). Per the germline V gene, CDR1 is SGHKS and CDR2 is YYEKEE (reference sequence). Trimming cost V 5 bases and J 1 base, with 15 bases left between them. The CDR3 is 16 residues long. The CDR3: CASSPRRPGNTGELFF. CDR3 nucleotides: TGTGCCAGCAGTCCCAGGAGGCCGGGGAACACCGGGGAGCTGTTTTTT.

The rearrangement joins TRBV5-1 to TRBJ2-5; D perhaps matches TRBD1 (6 bases). V lost 0 bases and J lost 5, with 11 bases in between. The CDR3 extends over 14 amino acids. Germline values: CDR1 SGHRS, CDR2 YFSETQ. CDR3 DNA: TGCGCCAGCAGCTTGGGGGGGCTAGGGGAGACCCAGTACTTC. Amino acid sequence: CASSLGGLGETQYF.

A single count supports this clone. The chain joins TRBV29-1 to TRBJ2-3; 8 nucleotides align to TRBD1. The CDR3 runs 13 residues. Germline trimming cut 3 bases from V and 2 bases from J; bases unmatched to any gene: 1. The germline gives CDR1 SQVTM, CDR2 ANQGSEA. The CDR3 reads CSVEQGATDTQYF. DNA of the CDR3: TGCAGCGTTGAGCAGGGGGCCACAGATACGCAGTATTTT.